This T cell receptor beta chain was sequenced in a study of blood T cell repertoires in COVID-19. About the study: COVID-19 samples from acute and convalescent phases originated in the United States, Italy and Spain. T cells, B-cell-depleted T cells, or PBMCs provided the cDNA or gDNA that served as material.

In the original analysis: Amplification of reference gene primers was used by the study to estimate nucleated cell counts. The repertoire was sequenced with immunoSEQ multiplex PCR; TCRdb's copy has only in-frame clones and lacks some. The DNA was the basis for D and trimming; V, J and clone size are from that table. The sample carries some 66,000 clones, over 80% recorded once. The V end lost 5 bases, the J end lost 0 bases, and 11 bases lay between the germline ends. There are 15 residues in the CDR3. Germline lookup yields CDR1 SGHTA and CDR2 FQGTGA. Material for sequencing was peripheral blood. V usage is TRBV7-3 and J usage is TRBJ2-1; D is undetermined. The sequence was obtained from a human donor in a cohort sampled during active COVID-19. The CDR3 nucleotides read TGTGCCAGCAGCGTTGCGAAGAGCTCCTACAATGAGCAGTTCTTC. Residues: CASSVAKSSYNEQFF.